This T cell receptor (beta chain) was sequenced for a study of a mutant IDH1 vaccine in newly diagnosed glioma (dated by TCRdb to about 2021). Broadly, across the study: Of the approximately 34 treated patients, approximately 62% were male and 37.5% were female, and a mean age of 40.4 years was recorded. Before enrollment, most patients had been given radiochemotherapy with temozolomide as standard therapy, while the rest had received either radiotherapy alone or temozolomide alone. Peripheral blood samples were drawn at six visits, namely V03 (baseline), V05, V07, V10, V12 and V13. Longitudinal TCRB deep sequencing was performed for about two dozen treated patients wherever samples were available for exploratory analyses. The full study reports these points: According to the authors, sample limitations meant that analyses of patient blood samples could not be reproduced. Immune responses induced by the vaccine were seen in over 90% of patients across multiple MHC alleles. Selection of PBMC samples for TCRB deep sequencing was based on availability. Pseudoprogression seemed to be unrelated to changes in the top peripheral T cell clonotypes found by TCRB sequencing.

Based on the germline V gene, the CDR1 and CDR2 sequences are SGHVS and FNYEAQ. A distance of 8 bases separates the germline ends of V and J, which lose 5 bases and 1 base respectively. The CDR3, cysteine through phenylalanine, is 13 amino acids long. Only the CDR3 part of the read is kept: 39 bases, read in frame from the first base. Points on this clone: Its antigen remains unidentified. No much larger clone is present one base from it, and per-base qualities are unavailable.

Libraries were prepared through the immunoSEQ multiplex PCR assay. Following the manufacturer's protocol, the hsTCRB Kit was used to amplify rearranged TCR beta chain sequences. An Illumina MiSeq was used to sequence the TCRB libraries. In the authors' own workflow: The kit vendor's proprietary platform handled demultiplexing, trimming and gene mapping. Drawn from immuneACCESS, this table holds only the in-frame rearrangements with V and J called that TCRdb kept. Clones are partly lost; checked studies trace under half to an unresolved V gene and leave the rest unexplained. V, J and clone size were drawn from that table, and D and trimming were deduced from the DNA. The sample profile shows more than 50,000 clones; roughly 85% of them were found once. In total, the top ten clones hold about 3% of the sample. The sample's time point label, in plain terms: baseline, week 1 (first vaccination visit). This sample's treatment or condition label indicates: pre-vaccination baseline after standard-of-care therapy. Donors had newly diagnosed WHO grade 3 or 4 IDH1-mutant astrocytomas with loss of nuclear ATRX. The samples were drawn from NOA16, a multicentre, single-arm, open-label phase I trial in Germany that tested a mutant IDH1 peptide vaccine in humans for the first time. Visit V03 blood draws served as the baseline sample for immunogenicity testing. Genomic DNA for TCRB sequencing was isolated from EDTA blood with the DNeasy Blood and Tissue Kit.

The sequence links TRBV7-6 to TRBJ1-1, with TRBD1 as a weak D call on 5 bases. The clonotype comes from a man under 40 with glioma. Specimen: PBMCs, collected from a glioma patient treated with radiotherapy, temozolomide or both. The nucleotide sequence is given as TGTGCCAGCAGCCGCGGGACGAACACTGAAGCTTTCTTT. This translates into CASSRGTNTEAFF.